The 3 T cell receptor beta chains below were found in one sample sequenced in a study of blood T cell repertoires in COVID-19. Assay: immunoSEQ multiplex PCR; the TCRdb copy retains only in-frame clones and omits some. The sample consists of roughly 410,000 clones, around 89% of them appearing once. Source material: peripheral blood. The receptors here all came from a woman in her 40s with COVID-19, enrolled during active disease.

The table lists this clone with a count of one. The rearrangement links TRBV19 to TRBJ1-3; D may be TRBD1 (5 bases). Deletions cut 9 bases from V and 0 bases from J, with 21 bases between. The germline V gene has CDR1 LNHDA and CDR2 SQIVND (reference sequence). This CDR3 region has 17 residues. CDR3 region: CASLPGGTPSSGNTIYF. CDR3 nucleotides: TGTGCCAGCCTACCGGGGGGTACCCCGAGCTCTGGAAACACCATATATTTT.

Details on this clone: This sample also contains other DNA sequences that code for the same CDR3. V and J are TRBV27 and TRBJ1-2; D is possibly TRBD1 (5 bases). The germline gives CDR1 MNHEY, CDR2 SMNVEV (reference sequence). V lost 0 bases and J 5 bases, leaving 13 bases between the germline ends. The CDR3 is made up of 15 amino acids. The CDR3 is CASSLSIGGLYGYTF. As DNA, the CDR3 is TGTGCCAGCAGTTTATCGATTGGGGGGTTGTATGGCTACACCTTC.

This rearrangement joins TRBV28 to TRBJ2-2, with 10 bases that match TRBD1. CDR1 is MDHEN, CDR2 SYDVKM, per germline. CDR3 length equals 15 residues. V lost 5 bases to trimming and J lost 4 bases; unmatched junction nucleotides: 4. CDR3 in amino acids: CASSIRTGGTGELFF. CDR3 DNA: TGTGCCAGCAGTATTCGGACAGGGGGCACCGGGGAGCTGTTTTTT.